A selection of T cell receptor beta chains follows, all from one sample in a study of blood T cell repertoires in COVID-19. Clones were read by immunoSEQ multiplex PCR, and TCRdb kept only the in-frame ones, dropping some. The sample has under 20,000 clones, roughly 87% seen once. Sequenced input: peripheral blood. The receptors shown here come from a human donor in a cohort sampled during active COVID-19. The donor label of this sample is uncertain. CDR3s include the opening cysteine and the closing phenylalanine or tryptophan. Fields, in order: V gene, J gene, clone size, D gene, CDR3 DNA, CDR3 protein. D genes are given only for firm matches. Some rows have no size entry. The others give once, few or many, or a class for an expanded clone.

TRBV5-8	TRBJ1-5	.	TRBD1	TGTGCCAGCACCCGGACAGGGGGTAATCAGCCCCAGCATTTT	CASTRTGGNQPQHF
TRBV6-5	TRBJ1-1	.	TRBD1	TGTGCCAGCATTGGGACAGGTGAGACCACTGAAGCTTTCTTT	CASIGTGETTEAFF
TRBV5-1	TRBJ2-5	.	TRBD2	TGCGCCAGCAGCTTGACTAGCGGGGGGGTTGGCCAGTACTTC	CASSLTSGGVGQYF
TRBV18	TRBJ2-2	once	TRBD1	TGTGCCAGCTCACCGGGACAGGGACTTAACGGGGAGCTGTTTTTT	CASSPGQGLNGELFF
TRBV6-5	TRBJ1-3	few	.	TGTGCCAGCAGTAGGGGGGGGTGGGACACCATATATTTT	CASSRGGWDTIYF
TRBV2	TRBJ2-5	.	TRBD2	TGTGCCAGCATGACCACTAGCGAAGAGACCCAGTACTTC	CASMTTSEETQYF
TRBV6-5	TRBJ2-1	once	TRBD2	TGTGCCAGCAGTTCCGGGACTAGCGGGAGTTGGAATGAGCAGTTCTTC	CASSSGTSGSWNEQFF
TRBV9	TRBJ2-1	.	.	TGTGCCAGCAGCGTAGCAGCGCTCTCCTACAATGAGCAGTTCTTC	CASSVAALSYNEQFF
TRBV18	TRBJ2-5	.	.	TGTGCCAGCTCGGTGGCCCTTAGGGGGCAAGAGACCCAGTACTTC	CASSVALRGQETQYF
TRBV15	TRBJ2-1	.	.	TGTGCCACCAGCAGAGCCGCGTACAATGAGCAGTTCTTC	CATSRAAYNEQFF
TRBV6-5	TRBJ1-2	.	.	TGTGCCAGCAGACGAGGGTTGGACTATGGCTACACCTTC	CASRRGLDYGYTF
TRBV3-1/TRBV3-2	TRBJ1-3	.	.	TGTGCCAGCAGCCAAGGAGGAGTCTCTGGAAACACCATATATTTT	CASSQGGVSGNTIYF
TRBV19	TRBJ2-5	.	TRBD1	TGTGCCAGTAGTATGACAGGGGGCGCGGGCTGGACCCAGTACTTC	CASSMTGGAGWTQYF
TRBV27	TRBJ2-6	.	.	TGTGCCAGCAGTCGGGTCTCGGGACTGTACTCTGGGGCCAACGTCCTGACTTTC	CASSRVSGLYSGANVLTF
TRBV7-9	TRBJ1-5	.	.	TGTGCCAGCAGCGAGAGCAATCAGCCCCAGCATTTT	CASSESNQPQHF
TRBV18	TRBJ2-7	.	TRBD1	TGTGCCAGCTCACCCGGGACAGGGGTCTACGAGCAGTACTTC	CASSPGTGVYEQYF
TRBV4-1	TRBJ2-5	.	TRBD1	TGCGCCAGCAGCCAACGCGGACAGGGGCGTGGGGAGACCCAGTACTTC	CASSQRGQGRGETQYF